Included here is one T cell receptor beta chain sequence, with context. Its specificity is not known. The CDR3 is 18 amino acids. The germline gives CDR1 MGHRA, CDR2 YSYEKL. Deletions cut 0 bases from V and 2 bases from J, with 17 bases between. This record comes from a study of cytomegalovirus exposure and HLA in healthy donors. General observations from the study: Indistinguishable V segments, including TRBV6-2 and TRBV6-3, were excluded.

Primers included in the PCR were 60 Vbeta and 13 Jbeta primers. In the authors' workflow: The authors later counted roughly 76 million unique TCR beta chains, some 11 million of them shared. The repertoire was sequenced with immunoSEQ multiplex PCR; TCRdb's copy has only in-frame clones and lacks some. V, J and clone size are taken as reported in that table, and D and trimming were inferred from the DNA itself. Of 140,000 or so clones in the sample, over 60% are singletons; the top ten hold over 2%. V is TRBV4-1 and J is TRBJ2-1, with D perhaps TRBD1 (6 bases). The specimen was PBMCs. The sequence came from a man aged 40-49 years in good health and CMV-seronegative. The CDR3 loop is CASSQDPPPQGPYNEQFF. The CDR3, as DNA: TGCGCCAGCAGCCAAGACCCGCCGCCTCAGGGGCCCTACAATGAGCAGTTCTTC.